This T cell receptor beta chain was profiled in a study of blood T cell repertoires in COVID-19. Per germline, CDR1 LNHDA and CDR2 SQIVND (reference sequence). The V segment lost 8 bases and the J segment 5 bases; nucleotides outside the gene matches: 8. This CDR3 spans 14 amino acids. As processed by the authors: How many nucleated cells were present was estimated from reference gene primer amplification. The repertoire was sequenced with immunoSEQ multiplex PCR; TCRdb's copy has only in-frame clones and lacks some. D and trimming were read from the DNA, whereas the V and J calls and clone size are those reported in that table. Of about 400,000 clones listed, 70% to 90% are singletons.

This chain connects TRBV19 to TRBJ2-5, with 10 bases aligning to TRBD1. This TCR derives from a woman in her thirties or forties with acute COVID-19. Sequencing was done on a sample of PBMCs or T cells enriched from blood (not recorded which). The CDR3 sequence is CASSGTGEEETQYF. Written as DNA, the CDR3 is TGTGCCAGTTCCGGGACAGGGGAGGAGGAGACCCAGTACTTC.